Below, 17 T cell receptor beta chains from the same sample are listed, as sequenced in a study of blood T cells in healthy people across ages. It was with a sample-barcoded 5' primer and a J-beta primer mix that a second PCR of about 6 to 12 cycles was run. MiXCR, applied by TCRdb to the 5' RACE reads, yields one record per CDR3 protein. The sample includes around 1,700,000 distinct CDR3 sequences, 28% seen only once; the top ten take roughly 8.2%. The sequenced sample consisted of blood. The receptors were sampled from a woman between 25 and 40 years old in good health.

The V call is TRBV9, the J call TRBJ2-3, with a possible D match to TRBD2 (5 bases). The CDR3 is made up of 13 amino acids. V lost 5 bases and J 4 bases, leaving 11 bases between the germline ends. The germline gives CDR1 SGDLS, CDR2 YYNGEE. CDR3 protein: CASRVLEADTQYF. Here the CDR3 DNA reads TGTGCCAGCAGGGTCCTGGAGGCAGATACGCAGTATTTT. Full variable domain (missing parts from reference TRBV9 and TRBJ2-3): DSGVTQTPKHLITATGQRVTLRCSPRSGDLSVYWYQQSLDQGLQFLIQYYNGEERAKGNILERFSAQQFPDLHSELNLSSLELGDSALYFCASRVLEADTQYFGPGTRLTVL.

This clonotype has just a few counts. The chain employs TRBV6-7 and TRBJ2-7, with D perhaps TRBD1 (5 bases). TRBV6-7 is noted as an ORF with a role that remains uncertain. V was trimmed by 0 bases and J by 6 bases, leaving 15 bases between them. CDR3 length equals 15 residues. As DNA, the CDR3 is TGTGCCAGCAGTTACTCGGATAGGGGTTTACTCGAGCAGTACTTC. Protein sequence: CASSYSDRGLLEQYF.

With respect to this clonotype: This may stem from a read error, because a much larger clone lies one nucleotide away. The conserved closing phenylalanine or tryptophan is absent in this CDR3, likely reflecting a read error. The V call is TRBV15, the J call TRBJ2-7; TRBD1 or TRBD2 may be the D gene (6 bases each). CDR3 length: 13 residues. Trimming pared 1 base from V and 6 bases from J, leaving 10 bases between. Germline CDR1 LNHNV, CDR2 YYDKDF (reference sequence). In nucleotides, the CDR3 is TGTGCCACCAGCAGAGCGTCGGGGGCCGAGCAGTACTCC. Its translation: CATSRASGAEQYS.

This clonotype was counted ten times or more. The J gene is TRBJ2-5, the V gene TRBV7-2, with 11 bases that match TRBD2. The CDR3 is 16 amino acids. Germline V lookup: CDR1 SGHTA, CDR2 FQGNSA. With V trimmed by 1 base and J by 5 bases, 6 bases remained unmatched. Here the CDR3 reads CASSLEFASGGETQYF. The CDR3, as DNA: TGTGCCAGCAGCTTAGAATTCGCTAGCGGGGGGGAGACCCAGTACTTC.

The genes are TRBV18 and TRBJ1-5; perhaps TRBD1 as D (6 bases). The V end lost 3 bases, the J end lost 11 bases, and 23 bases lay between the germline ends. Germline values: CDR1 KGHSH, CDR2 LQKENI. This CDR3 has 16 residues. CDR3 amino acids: CASSPRQGRGMRTQHF. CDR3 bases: TGTGCCAGCTCACCCCGCCAGGGCAGGGGTATGCGGACCCAGCATTTT.

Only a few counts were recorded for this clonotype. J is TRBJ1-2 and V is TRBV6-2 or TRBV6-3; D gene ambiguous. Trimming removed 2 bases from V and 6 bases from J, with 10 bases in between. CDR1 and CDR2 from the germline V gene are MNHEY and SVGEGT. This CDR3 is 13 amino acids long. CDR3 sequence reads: CASSYEGWNGYTF. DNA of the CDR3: TGTGCCAGCAGTTACGAGGGTTGGAATGGCTACACCTTC.

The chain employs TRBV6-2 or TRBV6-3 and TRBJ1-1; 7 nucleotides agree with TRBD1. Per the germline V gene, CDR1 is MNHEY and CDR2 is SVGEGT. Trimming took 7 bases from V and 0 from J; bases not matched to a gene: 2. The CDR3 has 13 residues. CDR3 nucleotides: TGTGCCAGCATACAGGGGTTGAACACTGAAGCTTTCTTT. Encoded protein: CASIQGLNTEAFF.

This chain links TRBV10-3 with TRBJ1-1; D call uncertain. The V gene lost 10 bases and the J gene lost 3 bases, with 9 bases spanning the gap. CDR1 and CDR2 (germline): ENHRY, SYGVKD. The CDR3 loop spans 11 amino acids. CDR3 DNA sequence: TGTGCCACACGGTGGGACACTGAAGCTTTCTTT. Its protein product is CATRWDTEAFF.

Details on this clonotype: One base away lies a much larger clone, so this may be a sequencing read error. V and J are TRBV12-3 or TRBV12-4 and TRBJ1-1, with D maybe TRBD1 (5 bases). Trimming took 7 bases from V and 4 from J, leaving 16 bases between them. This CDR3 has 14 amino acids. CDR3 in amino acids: CASNSRGVRTEAFF. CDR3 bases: TGTGCCAGCAACTCCAGAGGGGTCCGCACTGAAGCTTTCTTT.

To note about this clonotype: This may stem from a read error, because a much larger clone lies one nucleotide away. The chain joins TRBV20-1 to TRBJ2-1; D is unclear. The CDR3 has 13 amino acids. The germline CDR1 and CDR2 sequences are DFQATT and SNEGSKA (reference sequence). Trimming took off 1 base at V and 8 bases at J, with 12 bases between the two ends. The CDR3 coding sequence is TGCAGTGCTAGAGGCACCCCCGTCCATGAGCAGTTCTTC. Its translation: CSARGTPVHEQFF.

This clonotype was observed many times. The CDR3: CASSIDRGENSPLHF. In nucleotides, the CDR3 is TGTGCCAGCAGCATCGACAGGGGGGAAAATTCACCCCTCCACTTT. The chain uses TRBV11-2 and TRBJ1-6, with 9 bases identical to TRBD1. The CDR3 is 15 amino acids. Germline CDR1 SGHAT, CDR2 FQNNGV. V lost 5 bases, J lost 7 bases, and 6 bases stayed unmatched.

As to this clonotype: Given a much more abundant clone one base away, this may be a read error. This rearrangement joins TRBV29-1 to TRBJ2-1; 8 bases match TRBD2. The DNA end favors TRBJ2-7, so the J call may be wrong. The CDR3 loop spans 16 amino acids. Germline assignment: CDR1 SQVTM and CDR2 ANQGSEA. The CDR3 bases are TGCAGCGTTGAAGTCCCGCGGGAGGTCCATTACAATGAGCAGTACTTC. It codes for CSVEVPREVHYNEQYF.

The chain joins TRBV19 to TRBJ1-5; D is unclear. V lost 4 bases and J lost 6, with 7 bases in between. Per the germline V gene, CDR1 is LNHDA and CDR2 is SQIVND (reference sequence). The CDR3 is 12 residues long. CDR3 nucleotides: TGTGCCAGTAGTACATTGGCTCAGCCCCAGCATTTT. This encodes CASSTLAQPQHF.

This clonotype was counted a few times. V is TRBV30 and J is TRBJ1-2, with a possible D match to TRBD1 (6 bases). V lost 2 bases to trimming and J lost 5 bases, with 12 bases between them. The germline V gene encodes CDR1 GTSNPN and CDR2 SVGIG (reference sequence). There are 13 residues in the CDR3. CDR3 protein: CAWSFGGQYGYTF. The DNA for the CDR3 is TGTGCCTGGAGTTTTGGGGGCCAGTATGGCTACACCTTC.

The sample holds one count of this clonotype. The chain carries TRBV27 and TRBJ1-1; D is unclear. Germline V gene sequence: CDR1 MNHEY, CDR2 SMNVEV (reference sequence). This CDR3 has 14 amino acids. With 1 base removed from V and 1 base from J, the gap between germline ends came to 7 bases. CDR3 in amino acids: CASSLWHGNTEAFF. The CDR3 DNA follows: TGTGCCAGCAGTTTATGGCACGGGAACACTGAAGCTTTCTTT.

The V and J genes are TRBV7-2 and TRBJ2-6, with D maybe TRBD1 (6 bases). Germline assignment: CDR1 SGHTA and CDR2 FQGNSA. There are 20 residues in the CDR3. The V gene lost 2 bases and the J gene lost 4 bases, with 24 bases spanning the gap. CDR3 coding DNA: TGTGCCAGCAGCTTATACCTTGGTGGCCAGGGGCTAATGGGGGCCAACGTCCTGACTTTC. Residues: CASSLYLGGQGLMGANVLTF.

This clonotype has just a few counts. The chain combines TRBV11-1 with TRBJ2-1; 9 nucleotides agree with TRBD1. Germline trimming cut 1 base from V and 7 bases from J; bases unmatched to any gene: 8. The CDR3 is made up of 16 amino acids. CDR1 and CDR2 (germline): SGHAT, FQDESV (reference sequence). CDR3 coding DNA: TGTGCCAGCAGCTTAGTAGGAGGACAGGGGAGAAATGAGCAGTTCTTC. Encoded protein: CASSLVGGQGRNEQFF.